This TCR beta chain is drawn from a study of T cell repertoires in cytomegalovirus infection. Study overall: It was the public TCR beta signatures that indicated both CMV infection and matching HLA type. Study results and limitations: Identification of carriers of CMV plus the relevant HLA was performed using cumulative public TCR beta family frequency. The ex vivo response was dominated by HLA-C-restricted CMV-specific TCR beta clonotypes.

MiXCR, applied by TCRdb to the reads, yields one record per CDR3 protein. The sample shows about 310,000 distinct CDR3 sequences, under 20% of them seen only once. With 4 bases removed from V and 4 bases from J, the gap between germline ends came to 31 bases. The CDR3 sequence is 20 residues long. Looked up from germline, CDR1 is SEHNR and CDR2 is FQNEAQ (reference sequence). This clonotype was counted many times. Its specificity is unknown. This clonotype originated in a human donor in good health (CMV status not recorded). Some clones in this sample may be carry-over from other donors' samples. The specimen sequenced was PBMCs. The chain joins TRBV7-9 to TRBJ1-2; the D gene is possibly TRBD1 (6 bases). CDR3: CASSSRRQAPGNWGVYGYTF. The CDR3 DNA sequence: TGTGCCAGCAGCTCTCGTCGACAGGCCCCTGGCAATTGGGGAGTCTATGGCTACACCTTC.